This T cell receptor beta chain was observed in a study of CD8+CD57+ T cells in acquired aplastic anemia. Per germline, CDR1 LGHDT and CDR2 YNNKEL (reference sequence). The CDR3 length is 15 residues. With 6 bases removed from V and 7 bases from J, the gap between germline ends came to 16 bases. Only patients with CD8+CD57+ cell expansion on flow cytometry were chosen for sequencing. Each patient carried a diagnosis of severe acquired aplastic anemia. Therapy had not been given to patients before blood sampling. Researchers used genomic DNA as the template to profile TCR beta VDJ and CDR3. Using its own MiXCR run on the reads, TCRdb lists one record per CDR3 protein. The sample holds around 180,000 distinct CDR3 sequences; nearly 50% are singletons and the top ten take around 13%. Study results and caveats: Patients and controls were not found to differ significantly in CD8+ Simpson's diversity. Overlapping CD8+ CDR3 repertoires of patients and controls contained approximately 29 shared sequences.

This clonotype was seen ten or more times. As yet, its antigen is unknown. The rearrangement links TRBV3-1 to TRBJ1-6; tentative D call: TRBD1 (5 bases). The sequence was obtained from a human donor with aplastic anemia. The material sequenced was sorted CD4+, CD8+, or CD8+CD57+ T cells (not recorded which) from PBMCs. The CDR3 loop reads CASRHTGTENSPLHF. CDR3 DNA: TGTGCCAGCAGACACACCGGGACCGAGAATTCACCCCTCCACTTT.